Below are 32 T cell receptor beta chains sequenced from a single sample in a study of CD8+CD57+ T cells in acquired aplastic anemia. It was patients with CD8+CD57+ cell expansion by flow cytometry who were chosen for sequencing. TCR beta VDJ combinations and CDR3 sequences were profiled from genomic DNA. MiXCR was run by TCRdb on the reads, yielding one entry per CDR3 protein. Among some 200,000 distinct CDR3 sequences listed, almost 50% were seen once. Sequencing input: sorted CD4+, CD8+, or CD8+CD57+ T cells (not recorded which) from PBMCs. Receptor source: a human donor with aplastic anemia.

There are many counts of this clonotype. The chain uses TRBV2 and TRBJ2-5; D gene unclear. The germline V gene has CDR1 SNHLY and CDR2 FYNNEI. The CDR3 has 14 amino acids. Trimming took off 7 bases at V and 1 base at J, with 13 bases between the two ends. This CDR3 reads CASTSDGTQETQYF. The CDR3 region has the DNA TGTGCCAGCACATCGGACGGTACCCAAGAGACCCAGTACTTC.

This clonotype was detected many times. The rearrangement links TRBV5-8 to TRBJ1-1, with a possible D match to TRBD1 (5 bases). The V end was cut by 0 bases, the J end by 4 bases, with 16 bases between. The CDR3 has 16 amino acids. From germline, CDR1 is SGHTS and CDR2 YDEGEE. The CDR3 DNA is TGTGCCAGCAGCTTGGGACAGTCTATGGTGAGCACTGAAGCTTTCTTT. This translates into CASSLGQSMVSTEAFF.

This clonotype was found many times. The chain employs TRBV7-9 and TRBJ1-2; D perhaps matches TRBD1 (5 bases). In germline, CDR1 is SEHNR, CDR2 FQNEAQ (reference sequence). The CDR3 loop spans 12 amino acids. V was shortened by 5 bases and J by 8 bases, with 12 bases between the two germline ends. Written as DNA, the CDR3 is TGTGCCAGCAGCCTCGGGGCTCAAGGCTACACCTTC. As protein: CASSLGAQGYTF.

Details on this clonotype: This may be a read error, as it is one base from a much larger clone. The chain joins TRBV12-3 or TRBV12-4 to TRBJ2-7; the match to TRBD1 covers 7 bases. CDR3 size: 14 residues. With V trimmed by 4 bases and J by 3 bases, 6 bases remained unmatched. CDR3 residues: CASSSTGKSYEQYF. In nucleotides, the CDR3 is TGTGCCAGCAGTTCGACAGGGAAAAGCTACGAGCAGTACTTC.

This clonotype was counted at least ten times. Sequence at one end of the junction differs from germline and may be a read error. The gene calls are TRBV9 and TRBJ2-2, with D unresolved. CDR3 length: 12 amino acids. CDR1 is SGDLS and CDR2 is YYNGEE in the germline V gene. The CDR3 loop reads CASSVVLGQLFF. CDR3 sequence (DNA): TGTGCCAGCAGCGTAGTCCTCGGGCAGCTGTTTTTT.

Turning to this clonotype: A much larger clone is a single base away; this may be a read error. The CDR3 ends on some other residue instead of the conserved phenylalanine or tryptophan, so this is likely a read error. V and J are TRBV5-1 and TRBJ1-3; 8 positions agree with TRBD1. With V trimmed by 1 base and J by 0 bases, 9 bases remained unmatched. Germline CDR1 is SGHRS and CDR2 is YFSETQ. The CDR3 covers 18 residues. CDR3: CASSLSLSGGFSGNTIYL. Written as DNA, the CDR3 is TGCGCCAGCAGCTTGTCCCTTTCAGGGGGCTTCTCTGGAAACACCATATATCTT.

This clonotype was found many times. V and J are TRBV15 and TRBJ1-4; maybe TRBD1 (6 bases). Trimming shortened V by 5 bases and J by 4 bases, and 20 bases separated the two germline ends. Germline V gene lookup returns CDR1 LNHNV and CDR2 YYDKDF (reference sequence). This CDR3 region has 17 residues. CDR3 sequence: CATSSTWGGRSNEKLFF. In DNA form, the CDR3 reads TGTGCCACCAGCTCCACCTGGGGGGGGCGCAGTAATGAAAAACTGTTTTTT.

The J gene is TRBJ2-1, the V gene TRBV7-2; TRBD2 aligns across 13 bases. Trimming cost V 5 bases and J 8 bases; bases outside gene matches: 12. The length of the CDR3 is 17 residues. Germline V CDR1 and CDR2: SGHTA, FQGNSA. DNA of the CDR3: TGTGCCAGCAGCCGGAAGGTGCGACTAGCGGGGGGCTATGAGCAGTTCTTC. It encodes CASSRKVRLAGGYEQFF.

This clonotype was detected a few times. The chain has TRBV20-1 and TRBJ1-5; D unclear. Germline values: CDR1 DFQATT, CDR2 SNEGSKA (reference sequence). This CDR3 contains 12 residues. The V and J ends lost 3 bases and 4 bases respectively, with 7 bases between them. The CDR3 DNA reads TGCAGTGCTAGGTCAGGTAATCAGCCCCAGCATTTT. The encoded protein is CSARSGNQPQHF.

In this sample, this clonotype turned up once. The chain carries TRBV27 and TRBJ1-1; possible D gene TRBD1, 6 bases. The V end lost 4 bases, the J end lost 0 bases, and 12 bases lay between the germline ends. This CDR3 region has 15 residues. Germline V gives CDR1 MNHEY, CDR2 SMNVEV (reference sequence). DNA for the CDR3: TGTGCCAGCAGTTCCCAGACAGGAGTGAACACTGAAGCTTTCTTT. Translated, it gives CASSSQTGVNTEAFF.

This clonotype was picked up many times. The rearrangement links TRBV20-1 to TRBJ1-2; tentatively, D is TRBD1 (6 bases). CDR3 length equals 14 residues. With 1 base removed from V and 4 bases from J, the gap between germline ends came to 13 bases. Germline loops: CDR1 DFQATT, CDR2 SNEGSKA (reference sequence). The CDR3 nucleotides read TGCAGTGCTAGAGCTCCGGGGGCCTCCTATGGCTACACCTTC. It translates to CSARAPGASYGYTF.

V is TRBV5-1 and J is TRBJ1-1; no definite D call. This CDR3 spans 15 amino acids. The V gene lost 1 base and the J gene lost 0 bases, with 10 bases spanning the gap. Germline V lookup: CDR1 SGHRS, CDR2 YFSETQ. CDR3 nucleotides: TGCGCCAGCAGCTTGATGCAGGCAATGAACACTGAAGCTTTCTTT. It specifies CASSLMQAMNTEAFF. Full variable domain (rest looked up from reference TRBV5-1 and TRBJ1-1): KAGVTQTPRYLIKTRGQQVTLSCSPISGHRSVSWYQQTPGQGLQFLFEYFSETQRNKGNFPGRFSGRQFSNSRSEMNVSTLELGDSALYLCASSLMQAMNTEAFFGQGTRLTVV.

This clonotype was counted many times. This rearrangement joins TRBV2 to TRBJ2-2, with 9 bases identical to TRBD1. Germline trimming cut 5 bases from V and 5 bases from J; bases unmatched to any gene: 6. Germline assignment: CDR1 SNHLY and CDR2 FYNNEI. This CDR3 has 15 amino acids. The CDR3 DNA reads TGTGCCAGCAGTTCCGGGACAGGGTGGACCGGGGAGCTGTTTTTT. This sequence encodes CASSSGTGWTGELFF.

Only one count was recorded for this clonotype. The chain combines TRBV7-9 with TRBJ2-3; the match to TRBD2 covers 7 bases. Germline V gene sequence: CDR1 SEHNR, CDR2 FQNEAQ (reference sequence). The CDR3 totals 17 residues. V lost 3 bases to trimming and J lost 2 bases; unmatched junction nucleotides: 11. The CDR3, as DNA: TGTGCCAGCAGCTTGATCTCAGTGCGGGAGAACACAGATACGCAGTATTTT. Translation: CASSLISVRENTDTQYF.

This clonotype turned up a few times. At one boundary the junction diverges from the germline segment, which might be a read error. The genes are TRBV7-2 and TRBJ2-2; perhaps TRBD2 as D (6 bases). The germline CDR1 and CDR2 sequences are SGHTA and FQGNSA. This CDR3 has 13 residues. Here the CDR3 reads CASSLGETGGLFF. The CDR3 DNA is TGTGCCAGCAGCTTGGGGGAGACCGGGGGGCTGTTTTTT.

The rearrangement joins TRBV3-1 to TRBJ2-5, with D perhaps TRBD1 (6 bases). V lost 1 base to trimming and J lost 5 bases, with 14 bases between them. The CDR3 is made up of 15 amino acids. Germline V CDR1 and CDR2: LGHDT, YNNKEL (reference sequence). The CDR3 DNA reads TGTGCCAGCAGCCAAGTGCGCCGGGACATCGAGACCCAGTACTTC. Amino acids: CASSQVRRDIETQYF.

There are many counts of this clonotype. The CDR3 is CASSLEAGGAGYTF. The CDR3 DNA reads TGTGCCAGCAGCTTAGAGGCCGGGGGCGCCGGCTACACCTTC. This sequence joins TRBV7-9 and TRBJ1-2; D is perhaps TRBD1 (6 bases). Trimming stripped 1 base from V and 8 bases from J, with 14 bases between. In germline, CDR1 is SEHNR, CDR2 FQNEAQ (reference sequence). The CDR3 loop spans 14 amino acids. Looking up the rest from reference TRBV7-9 and TRBJ1-2 gives the full variable domain: DTGVSQNPRHKITKRGQNVTFRCDPISEHNRLYWYRQTLGQGPEFLTYFQNEAQLEKSRLLSDRFSAERPKGSFSTLEIQRTEQGDSAMYLCASSLEAGGAGYTFGSGTRLTVV.

The sample holds a few counts of this clonotype. An end of the junction does not agree with germline; a read error may underlie this. The V and J genes are TRBV5-6 and TRBJ2-7; TRBD2 matches at 8 bases. Germline lookup yields CDR1 SGHDT and CDR2 YYEEEE. The CDR3 length is 14 residues. The chain's CDR3 is CASSSGGGIYKQYF. CDR3 sequence (DNA): TGTGCCAGCAGCTCCGGGGGGGGCATCTACAAGCAGTACTTC.

V is TRBV20-1 and J is TRBJ2-7; tentative D call: TRBD2 (6 bases). The germline gives CDR1 DFQATT, CDR2 SNEGSKA (reference sequence). CDR3 length: 13 amino acids. Trimming pared 1 base from V and 5 bases from J, leaving 12 bases between. CDR3 in amino acids: CSARVVGGNEQYV. Written as DNA, the CDR3 is TGCAGTGCTAGAGTTGTTGGGGGGAACGAGCAGTACGTC.

The chain links TRBV29-1 to TRBJ2-7, with 11 bases identical to TRBD1. The CDR3 sequence is 14 residues long. With 7 bases clipped from V and 1 base from J, the junction kept 6 bases outside the gene matches. CDR1 is SQVTM and CDR2 is ANQGSEA in the germline V gene. The CDR3 DNA sequence: TGCAGCGCAAGGACAGGGGGCGGGTCCTACGAGCAGTACTTC. This codes for CSARTGGGSYEQYF.

The chain joins TRBV30 to TRBJ2-3; D call uncertain. V was trimmed by 3 bases and J by 0 bases, leaving 10 bases between them. This CDR3 contains 14 residues. The germline CDR1 and CDR2 sequences are GTSNPN and SVGIG (reference sequence). The CDR3 DNA reads as TGTGCCTGGAGCGGCAGCCTTAGCACAGATACGCAGTATTTT. Translating gives CAWSGSLSTDTQYF.

The chain is built from TRBV4-1 and TRBJ1-1; 8 nucleotides match TRBD1. CDR3 length equals 18 residues. J was trimmed by 1 base and V by 0 bases; bases with no gene match: 10. CDR1 is MGHRA, CDR2 YSYEKL, per germline. The CDR3 DNA reads as TGCGCCAGCAGCCAAGACCCGGGACAGGAGGCGGGGAACACTGAAGCTTTCTTT. It encodes CASSQDPGQEAGNTEAFF.

This rearrangement joins TRBV7-2 to TRBJ1-6, with D possibly matching TRBD1 (6 bases). Trimming removed 7 bases at V and 8 bases at J, with 12 bases between. CDR1 is SGHTA, CDR2 FQGNSA, per germline. CDR3 length equals 13 residues. CDR3 region: CASTPGADSPLHF. The DNA of the CDR3 is TGTGCCAGCACCCCGGGGGCAGATTCACCCCTCCACTTT.

The rearrangement joins TRBV2 to TRBJ2-5; TRBD1 matches at 12 bases. V was pared by 11 bases and J by 4 bases, with 5 bases of the junction left unmatched. Germline V CDR1 and CDR2: SNHLY, FYNNEI. CDR3 length equals 13 residues. CDR3 amino acids: CAGGTGGLETQYF. CDR3 bases: TGTGCCGGCGGGACAGGGGGCCTAGAGACCCAGTACTTC.

The chain links TRBV5-1 to TRBJ2-7; 7 positions agree with TRBD1. This CDR3 has 16 residues. The V gene's germline CDR1 is SGHRS and CDR2 YFSETQ. Trimming removed 4 bases from V and 0 bases from J; junction bases left unmatched: 10. The CDR3 spells CASSQYGTASSYEQYF. The CDR3 DNA reads as TGCGCCAGCAGCCAGTACGGGACAGCCAGCTCCTACGAGCAGTACTTC.

This clonotype was observed at least ten times. DNA for the CDR3: TGTGCCAGCAGCTTGTCGGGACAGAGTGAAAAACTGTTTTTT. Its protein product is CASSLSGQSEKLFF. This rearrangement joins TRBV7-9 to TRBJ1-4; 7 bases are a match to TRBD1. The junction had 5 bases not matched to a gene; V was cut back by 3 bases and J by 7 bases. Germline V lookup: CDR1 SEHNR, CDR2 FQNEAQ (reference sequence). The CDR3 spans 14 residues.

Of note for this clonotype: The final CDR3 position lacks the conserved phenylalanine or tryptophan, pointing to a likely read error. Because the CDR3's place on the DNA is in doubt, the DNA is left out and the CDR3 is given as listed by TCRdb. This rearrangement joins TRBV2 to TRBJ2-7; the table's D call, TRBD2, has no DNA check behind it. The CDR3 spans 9 amino acids, including both terminal residues. CDR1 and CDR2 from the germline V gene are SNHLY and FYNNEI. The CDR3 region is CASSVRGAN.

As for this clonotype: A much larger clone differs from this one at a single base, so this may be a read error. The CDR3 does not close with the conserved phenylalanine or tryptophan, likely indicating a read error. The chain has TRBV20-1 and TRBJ1-1; a weak D match, TRBD1 (6 bases). Germline V gene data show CDR1 as DFQATT and CDR2 as SNEGSKA (reference sequence). The CDR3 contains 15 residues. Trimming shortened V by 6 bases and J by 1 base, and 18 bases separated the two germline ends. The CDR3 region is CSAKRAGAENTEAFL. DNA for the CDR3: TGCAGTGCCAAGAGGGCAGGGGCAGAGAACACTGAAGCTTTCCTT.

This clonotype has ten or more counts. This rearrangement joins TRBV6-1 to TRBJ2-3; perhaps D is TRBD1 or TRBD2 (5 bases each). Germline lookup yields CDR1 MNHNS and CDR2 SASEGT. The V gene lost 1 base and the J gene lost 0 bases, with 14 bases spanning the gap. The CDR3 is 17 amino acids. The CDR3 region is CASSEDRGSASTDTQYF. The CDR3, as DNA: TGTGCCAGCAGTGAAGATCGGGGCAGCGCTAGCACAGATACGCAGTATTTT.

The chain carries TRBV7-9 and TRBJ2-5; 8 nucleotides line up with TRBD2. This CDR3 spans 14 amino acids. Trimming removed 3 bases from V and 10 bases from J; junction bases left unmatched: 10. Germline loops: CDR1 SEHNR, CDR2 FQNEAQ (reference sequence). CDR3 loop: CASSFAGGFGVQYF. The CDR3 region has the DNA TGTGCCAGCAGCTTCGCGGGGGGTTTTGGTGTCCAGTACTTC.

This rearrangement joins TRBV7-2 to TRBJ2-1, with D maybe TRBD2 (7 bases). Germline CDR1 SGHTA, CDR2 FQGNSA. V lost 5 bases to trimming and J lost 6 bases, with 17 bases between them. The CDR3 sequence is 15 residues long. This CDR3 is CASSKEGGDPNEQFF. The CDR3 region has the DNA TGTGCCAGCAGCAAAGAAGGGGGGGATCCCAATGAGCAGTTCTTC.

This clonotype turned up a few times. The rearrangement joins TRBV12-3 or TRBV12-4 to TRBJ1-4; no definite D call. The CDR3 totals 15 residues. V lost 7 bases, J lost 3 bases, and 15 bases lay in between. CDR3: CASKSLLSSNEKLFF. CDR3 sequence (DNA): TGTGCCAGCAAATCCCTACTGAGCTCTAATGAAAAACTGTTTTTT.